This entry describes one T cell receptor (beta chain). Its cognate antigen is unknown. The V gene end was trimmed by 5 bases and the J gene end by 5 bases; junction bases not matched to a gene: 10. CDR3 length: 15 residues. Per the germline V gene, CDR1 is GTSNPN and CDR2 is SVGIG (reference sequence). The source of the sample is a study of cytomegalovirus exposure and HLA in healthy donors. Study-level findings and limits: The authors listed around 150 TCR beta chains as cytomegalovirus-associated.

The PCR used 60 Vbeta and 13 Jbeta primers. Method: immunoSEQ multiplex PCR; TCRdb's copy keeps in-frame clones and lacks some. The data contain more than 95,000 clones, around 78% of them singletons. Sequenced input: PBMCs. The genes are TRBV30 and TRBJ2-5; TRBD1 aligns across 11 bases. The TCR originated in a man aged 50-60 years in good health and CMV-seronegative. The CDR3 nucleotides read TGTGCCTGGCGGGGACAGGGGGATTCGTTGGAGACCCAGTACTTC. Translated: CAWRGQGDSLETQYF.